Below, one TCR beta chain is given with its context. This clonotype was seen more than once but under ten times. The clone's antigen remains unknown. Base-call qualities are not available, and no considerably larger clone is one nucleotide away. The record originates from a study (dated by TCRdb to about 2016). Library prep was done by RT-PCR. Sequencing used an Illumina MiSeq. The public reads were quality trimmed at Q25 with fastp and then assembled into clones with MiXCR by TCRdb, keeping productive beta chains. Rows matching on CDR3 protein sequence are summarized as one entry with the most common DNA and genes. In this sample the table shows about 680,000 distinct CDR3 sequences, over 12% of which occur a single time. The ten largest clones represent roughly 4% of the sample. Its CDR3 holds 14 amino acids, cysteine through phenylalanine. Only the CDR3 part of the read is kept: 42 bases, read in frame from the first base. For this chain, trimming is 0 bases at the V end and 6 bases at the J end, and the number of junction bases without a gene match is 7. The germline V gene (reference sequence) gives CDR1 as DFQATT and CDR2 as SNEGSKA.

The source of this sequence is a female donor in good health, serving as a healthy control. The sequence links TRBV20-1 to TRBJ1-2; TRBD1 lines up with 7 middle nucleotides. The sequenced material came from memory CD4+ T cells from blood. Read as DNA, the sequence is TGCAGTGCTAGAGATCCAGGGGGTCTGGATGGCTACACCTTC. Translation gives CSARDPGGLDGYTF.